This T cell receptor (beta chain) was sequenced during a study of OX40 agonist ivuxolimab in advanced cancers. Overall study context: Those treated in dose escalation had hepatocellular carcinoma, melanoma, renal cell cancer or head and neck cancer.

The CDR3 is made up of 14 amino acids. Trimming removed 3 bases from V and 5 bases from J, with 13 bases in between. Looked up from germline, CDR1 is KGHSH and CDR2 is LQKENI. Method: immunoSEQ multiplex PCR; TCRdb's copy keeps in-frame clones and lacks some. The sample lists under 75,000 clones; roughly four fifths were seen once. The source is an adult with an advanced solid tumor such as melanoma, head and neck, liver or kidney cancer. Material: CD4+ or CD8+ T cells sorted from blood, obtained in a trial of the OX40 agonist ivuxolimab. The chain carries TRBV18 and TRBJ2-5; D is unresolved. The CDR3, as DNA: TGTGCCAGCTCACCTGTGAACGCCGGTGAGACCCAGTACTTC. Amino acids: CASSPVNAGETQYF.